This TCR beta chain derives from a study of T cell repertoires in cytomegalovirus infection. In its sample, this clonotype was seen a few times. Its antigen is unknown. Germline V gene data show CDR1 as LNHNV and CDR2 as YYDKDF (reference sequence). With 3 bases removed from V and 9 bases from J, the gap between germline ends came to 17 bases. The CDR3 is made up of 14 amino acids. TCRdb analysed the reads with MiXCR anew, one entry per CDR3 protein. The data hold hundreds of thousands of distinct CDR3 sequences, with 33% observed a single time. The material was cultured PBMCs, obtained from culture after CMV antigen stimulation. The clonotype was recovered from a human donor in good health (CMV status not recorded). Some clones in this sample may be carry-over from other donors' samples. This chain links TRBV15 with TRBJ2-5; D not resolved. In DNA, the CDR3 is TGTGCCACCAGCAGCACCAACCCTCGGACGTCCCAGTACTTC. This translates into CATSSTNPRTSQYF. The variable domain in full, completed from reference TRBV15 and TRBJ2-5, reads DAMVIQNPRYQVTQFGKPVTLSCSQTLNHNVMYWYQQKSSQAPKLLFHYYDKDFNNEADTPDNFQSRRPNTSFCFLDIRSPGLGDTAMYLCATSSTNPRTSQYFGPGTRLLVL.